This T cell receptor (beta chain) was obtained from a study of T cells in Graves' hyperthyroidism and ophthalmopathy. Amplified TCR beta CDR3 regions came from RNA transcripts. A first-round RT-PCR of the TCR CDR3 used the HTBI primer set. Each CDR3 protein gets one entry after TCRdb re-called the multiplex PCR reads with MiXCR. This table has about 400,000 distinct CDR3 sequences, under 15% appearing once. The length of the CDR3 is 12 residues. Trimming removed 4 bases at V and 8 bases at J, with 9 bases between. The germline gives CDR1 SGHDN, CDR2 FVKESK. A lack of ophthalmopathy progression within 18 months defined stable Graves' hyperthyroidism. The diagnostic basis comprised clinical symptoms, serum thyroxine and TRAb, thyroid ultrasound and orbital computed tomography.

Sequencing was performed on blood. The receptor comes from a woman between 25 and 40 years old with Graves' hyperthyroidism. This chain connects TRBV14 to TRBJ2-4; D gene uncertain. CDR3 sequence reads: CASSPNVDIQYF. CDR3 nucleotide sequence: TGTGCCAGCAGCCCCAATGTTGACATTCAGTACTTC.